Following are 16 T cell receptor beta chains from one sample sequenced in a study of T cell responses to AZD1222 COVID-19 vaccine. TCRdb's table, derived via immunoSEQ multiplex PCR, lists solely in-frame clones and lacks some. This sample has about 140,000 clones, with approximately 88% found just once. Specimen: peripheral blood, collected on day 0 of AZD1222 vaccination. These receptors came from an adult in good health.

The sample holds a few counts of this clone. The chain recombines TRBV9 with TRBJ2-7; D ambiguous. CDR1 SGDLS and CDR2 YYNGEE come from the germline V gene. Between the trimmed V and J ends, which lost 0 bases and 3 bases, there was a span of 7 bases. The CDR3 length is 13 residues. CDR3 in DNA: TGTGCCAGCAGCGTAGGGCCGGGCTACGAGCAGTACTTC. Protein: CASSVGPGYEQYF.

The chain carries TRBV28 and TRBJ1-2; 8 nucleotides align to TRBD1. Trimming cost V 6 bases and J 4 bases; bases outside gene matches: 7. The CDR3 is 14 amino acids. Germline assignment: CDR1 MDHEN and CDR2 SYDVKM. For the CDR3, the DNA is TGTGCCAGCAGCGACAGGGGTAGAGGCTATGGCTACACCTTC. As protein: CASSDRGRGYGYTF.

This clone turned up a few times. The CDR3 spells CASSLARGGPVEQFF. The CDR3 region has the DNA TGTGCCAGCAGCTTAGCGCGCGGGGGGCCGGTTGAGCAGTTCTTC. The V and J genes are TRBV7-2 and TRBJ2-1; TRBD2 matches at 8 bases. The V gene's germline CDR1 is SGHTA and CDR2 FQGNSA. Trimming cost V 0 bases and J 9 bases; bases outside gene matches: 7. This CDR3 comprises 15 residues.

This chain joins TRBV7-9 and TRBJ2-1, with a possible D match to TRBD2 (6 bases). CDR1 is SEHNR, CDR2 FQNEAQ, per germline (reference sequence). With 5 bases removed from V and 8 bases from J, the gap between germline ends came to 13 bases. This CDR3 is built from 13 residues. The CDR3 DNA is TGTGCCAGCAGCCTGACTAGTCTCGATGAGCAGTTCTTC. Protein: CASSLTSLDEQFF.

This chain links TRBV9 with TRBJ1-2; a possible D gene is TRBD1 (5 bases). Germline CDR1 reads SGDLS; CDR2 reads YYNGEE. V lost 1 base, J lost 4 bases, and 14 bases lay in between. This CDR3 has 15 residues. CDR3: CASSVTGTTGYGYTF. The CDR3 DNA reads as TGTGCCAGCAGCGTAACAGGAACCACGGGCTATGGCTACACCTTC.

The rearrangement uses TRBV28 and TRBJ1-2, with D perhaps matching TRBD1 (5 bases). The CDR3 is 14 amino acids. V was cut by 5 bases and J by 5 bases, with 15 bases left in between. Per the germline V gene, CDR1 is MDHEN and CDR2 is SYDVKM. The CDR3 region has the DNA TGTGCCAGCAGTACCGGGGCCGGATCATATGGCTACACCTTC. Translating gives CASSTGAGSYGYTF.

This chain links TRBV6-5 with TRBJ1-1, with D possibly being TRBD1 (5 bases). Trimming cost V 8 bases and J 1 base, with 14 bases left between them. This CDR3 is 14 amino acids long. Looked up from germline, CDR1 is MNHEY and CDR2 is SVGAGI. The CDR3 reads CASANRGGNTEAFF. The CDR3 DNA sequence: TGTGCCAGCGCTAACCGGGGCGGGAACACTGAAGCTTTCTTT.

This chain links TRBV7-2 with TRBJ2-2, with a weak D call TRBD2 (5 bases). The CDR3 consists of 16 residues. Germline CDR1 and CDR2: SGHTA and FQGNSA. Between the trimmed V and J ends, which lost 5 bases and 7 bases, there was a span of 20 bases. DNA of the CDR3: TGTGCCAGCAGCAACCAAGTGAGCGGAGTCGGCGGGGAGCTGTTTTTT. Translating gives CASSNQVSGVGGELFF.

This chain uses TRBV5-5 with TRBJ1-1; D gene uncertain. The CDR3 totals 14 residues. CDR1 is SGHKS and CDR2 is YYEKEE in the germline V gene (reference sequence). V was shortened by 4 bases and J by 0 bases, with 10 bases between the two germline ends. CDR3 in amino acids: CASSTPGVNTEAFF. DNA for the CDR3: TGTGCCAGCAGCACCCCAGGAGTGAACACTGAAGCTTTCTTT. Full variable domain (outside the CDR3, taken from reference TRBV5-5 and TRBJ1-1): DAGVTQSPTHLIKTRGQQVTLRCSPISGHKSVSWYQQVLGQGPQFIFQYYEKEERGRGNFPDRFSARQFPNYSSELNVNALLLGDSALYLCASSTPGVNTEAFFGQGTRLTVV.

The chain combines TRBV2 with TRBJ1-2; a weak D match, TRBD1 (5 bases). The CDR3 is 14 residues long. V shed 6 bases and J shed 7 bases, with 18 bases lying between them. Germline V gives CDR1 SNHLY, CDR2 FYNNEI. In DNA form, the CDR3 reads TGTGCCAGCAGCACTTCCGGGCCGGGGCGTGGCTACACCTTC. Its translation is CASSTSGPGRGYTF.

The chain is built from TRBV4-1 and TRBJ2-2; D is perhaps TRBD1 (5 bases). V dropped 1 base and J dropped 4 bases, with 13 bases sitting between them. The CDR3 covers 16 residues. Germline-derived CDR1 and CDR2 are MGHRA and YSYEKL. This CDR3 reads CASSQGSAGLTGELFF. The DNA of the CDR3 is TGCGCCAGCAGCCAAGGGTCGGCAGGGCTCACCGGGGAGCTGTTTTTT.

The chain has TRBV25-1 and TRBJ2-7, with 7 bases fitting TRBD1. The J segment lost 3 bases and the V segment lost 8 bases, leaving 7 bases of the junction unmatched. This CDR3 is built from 13 residues. Germline CDR1 and CDR2: MGHDK and SYGVNS. The CDR3 bases are TGTGCCAGCTCGGGACAGTACCACTACGAGCAGTACTTC. Its protein product is CASSGQYHYEQYF.

The chain links TRBV7-9 to TRBJ1-4; D is ambiguous. This CDR3 region has 16 residues. V dropped 2 bases and J dropped 2 bases, with 12 bases sitting between them. The V gene's germline CDR1 is SEHNR and CDR2 FQNEAQ (reference sequence). CDR3 in amino acids: CASSLSIRSTNEKLFF. In nucleotides, the CDR3 is TGTGCCAGCAGCTTATCCATTCGGTCGACTAATGAAAAACTGTTTTTT.

The chain joins TRBV27 to TRBJ2-7, with 12 bases lining up with TRBD2. Germline assignment: CDR1 MNHEY and CDR2 SMNVEV (reference sequence). With 4 bases clipped from V and 2 bases from J, the junction kept 3 bases outside the gene matches. This CDR3 has 15 residues. The CDR3 sequence is CASSWTSGNPYEQYF. The CDR3 nucleotides are TGTGCCAGCAGTTGGACTAGCGGGAACCCCTACGAGCAGTACTTC.

The chain joins TRBV28 to TRBJ2-1, with 7 positions matching TRBD2. Trimming at V came to 6 bases and at J to 6 bases, leaving 5 bases not matched to a gene. Germline CDR1 reads MDHEN; CDR2 reads SYDVKM. This CDR3 region has 13 residues. For the CDR3, the DNA is TGTGCCAGCAGGGCGGGAGTGGTCAATGAGCAGTTCTTC. Translated: CASRAGVVNEQFF.

This sequence joins TRBV18 and TRBJ2-7; TRBD1 agrees at 7 bases. The trim removed 1 base at V and 2 bases at J, leaving 5 bases unmatched. This CDR3 spans 15 amino acids. The V gene's germline CDR1 is KGHSH and CDR2 LQKENI. The CDR3 region has the DNA TGTGCCAGCTCACCACTCAGGACAGGTCCCTACGAGCAGTACTTC. This encodes CASSPLRTGPYEQYF.